The sequence of this T cell receptor beta chain was determined in a study of blood T cells in healthy people across ages. Germline values: CDR1 KGHDR, CDR2 SFDVKD. Losses at the gene ends were 7 bases for V and 6 bases for J; bases not matched to a gene: 15. The CDR3 loop spans 16 amino acids. Primed by a sample-barcoded 5' primer and a J-beta primer mix, a second PCR proceeded for roughly 6 to 12 cycles. TCRdb called the 5' RACE reads again in MiXCR, with one record for every CDR3 protein. The sample has more than 750,000 distinct CDR3 sequences; under 35% are singletons. The sample also formed part of further work on T cells of mothers and their children. That source adds: When mothers and children were related, their normalized repertoire overlap, which was always slightly higher, did not differ significantly from that of unrelated pairs.

Sequencing was carried out using blood. The chain employs TRBV24-1 and TRBJ2-7, with TRBD1 matching 9 bases. The receptor's source is a woman in her thirties or forties in good health. The CDR3 bases are TGTGCCACCAGCCCTCAACCGGGACAGGGCTTTGGCGAGCAGTACTTC. It specifies CATSPQPGQGFGEQYF.